This T cell receptor beta chain was profiled in a study of shared clonotypes between healthy human individuals. Broader study findings: On the whole, naive subsets had larger estimated richness than memory subsets had. The study found lower generation probabilities in non-shared clonotypes than in those shared by all four donors.

Once extracted for a subset, genomic DNA was divided evenly among several immunoSEQ plates. Replicate sorted-subset PCRs were loaded with approximately 200 ng DNA, 30,000 to 35,000 T cell genomes. Sequencing used immunoSEQ multiplex PCR; TCRdb keeps in-frame clones, though not all of them. The table records millions of clones, 85% to 95% of them present only once. Remarks on this clone: The antigen remains unidentified.

Trimming removed 5 bases from V and 0 bases from J, with 11 bases in between. Germline V gene sequence: CDR1 GTSNPN, CDR2 SVGIG (reference sequence). The CDR3 has 14 amino acids. The rearrangement uses TRBV30 and TRBJ2-4; no firm D call. This TCR came from a man between 18 and 35 years old in good health. The sequencing input was naive CD4+ T cells sorted from blood. Subset denoted: CD45RA+ positively selected. CDR3 sequence reads: CAWQTARAKNIQYF. CDR3 nucleotides: TGTGCCTGGCAAACGGCTCGAGCCAAAAACATTCAGTACTTC.